This TCR beta chain was captured in a study of cytomegalovirus exposure and HLA in healthy donors (dated by TCRdb to about 2017). Background on the whole study: In an earlier analysis of fewer than 750 of the donors, under 300 Gb of sequence data and 95 million to 130 million unique TCR beta sequences from about 179 million T cells were reported. About five DR-DQ haplotypes were handled as single units for association and clustering because linkage in the cohort was strong. The study aimed to test whether signatures of past pathogen exposure could be identified by cataloging public T cell receptors. To decide whether each TCR beta V gene segment behaved as functional or pseudogenic, an earlier analysis of over 500 of the donors relied on high-throughput TCR beta sequencing. A later genetic analysis took genome-wide SNP genotypes for about three fifths of the 666 donors and used that subset as a discovery cohort. Rather than using new phenotypic data, the later analysis identified candidate immune exposures from TCR beta sequences and from how often those sequences occurred across donors. An early release that covered 500 to 800 HLA-typed donors contained about 290 gigabases of sequencing data and 75 million to 100 million unique TCR sequences. Among 300 to 500 genotyped donors of the cohort, an average of approximately 240,000 unique TCR beta nucleotide sequences was sequenced per donor, of which roughly 17% were non-productive. A later analysis re-examined previously published TCR beta repertoires from 600 to 700 donors and added high-resolution HLA genotyping to investigate patterns of TCR occurrence. To predict cytomegalovirus infection status, the study combined high-throughput TCR immunosequencing, statistical association of individual TCRs with disease status, and machine learning. The T cell repertoires of 550 to 850 subjects were profiled by immunosequencing and related to cytomegalovirus serostatus. The genetic ancestry cluster associated with self-reported Caucasian donors included 80% to 90% of the roughly 400 genotyped donors. A separate validation cohort of roughly 110 different subjects was used in addition to the roughly 640-subject first cohort. Every discovery cohort repertoire had been produced on one sequencing platform. Typing coverage differed by locus: A, B, C, DRB1 and DQB1 were typed in about 620-640 donors, DQA1 in about 510, DPA1 in 606, and DPB1 in just under 480. Alongside the repertoire data, information on donor age, sex, ethnicity and CMV serostatus was compiled. Both class I and class II loci were covered by HLA typing, at four-digit resolution. What the work shows at the level of the full study, not this receptor alone: In a later analysis, TCR association rates were found to vary across HLA loci, with the most associated TCRs seen for DRB1 alleles and the fewest for HLA-C alleles. A further reported finding was that TCR beta sequences accurately predicted the HLA-A and HLA-B alleles for most subjects in the first cohort. Assigning TCR associations to individual alleles was difficult when HLA alleles, especially DR and DQ, strongly co-occurred. At a false discovery rate of 0.05, a later analysis linked about 16,000 TCR beta sequences to specific HLA alleles. The earlier analysis of about 600 of the donors excluded about 16 rarely observed V segments, including chromosome 9 orphons, because counts were too low. In an earlier analysis of fewer than 700 of the donors, most TCR beta V segments appeared in productive rearrangements about 87% or about 30% of the time, broadly matching IMGT annotations. The only immune exposure information available for the cohort was CMV serostatus. A cluster of highly shared sequence variants was judged likely to represent a technical artifact of the sequencing pipeline. According to the authors, the approach could potentially be generalized to other disease states and immunological phenotypes. The study gave a list of some 150 TCR beta chains associated with cytomegalovirus. Most TCR sequences were seen in very few donors, while some public TCRs were found in many individuals. Because the 87-base-pair reads could not distinguish some IMGT-functional V segments, including TRBV6-2 and TRBV6-3, those segments were excluded. Most CMV-associated TCR beta chains appeared to be HLA-restricted in a later analysis, and the HLA associations seemed to be driven largely by CMV exposure. In a later genetic analysis, a missense DCLRE1C variant was associated with V-gene and J-gene trimming of TCR beta chains, and the association was replicated in an independent cohort. The classifier was reported to diagnose cytomegalovirus status with high specificity and sensitivity in both the original cohort and the validation cohort. Linkage disequilibrium might explain the correlated functional status among segregating V segments, but an unknown experimental factor could not be ruled out. Sequencing depth was assumed to be roughly uniform across donors in the presence/absence analyses, though that assumption may not hold. According to a later genetic analysis, donors in an Asian-associated ancestry cluster had fewer N-insertions in productive TCRs than the roughly 700-donor mean. In a later analysis, HLA-associated TCR beta chains were found to be more clonally expanded and to have lower generation probabilities than equally common non-associated chains. In a later analysis, several top co-occurrence clusters were reported to appear linked to parvovirus B19, influenza, CMV and Epstein-Barr virus. Because HLA typing was unavailable for some donors at each locus, only the typed subset was used in association tests. In vitro tests confirmed that three of the cytomegalovirus-associated TCR beta chains recognize cytomegalovirus antigens. In this cohort, only TCR beta chains were sequenced, and detectable features were limited by the absence of alpha or paired-chain data.

The cohort consisted of some 730 healthy bone marrow donors. All cohort members were sampled while nominally healthy, although unrecorded immune exposures were likely present. The donor tested CMV seropositive and was one of the 289 seropositive cohort members. A peripheral blood sample was provided by each donor, and peripheral blood mononuclear cells were used for TCR beta sequencing. Genomic DNA was extracted from the blood cell samples with the Qiagen DNeasy Blood Extraction Kit. The receptor library was made with the immunoSEQ multiplex PCR assay. A mixture of 60 forward primers for TCR Vbeta segments and 13 reverse primers for TCR Jbeta segments was used in the multiplex PCR. The CDR3 region of rearranged TCR beta genes was amplified from genomic DNA with a multiplex PCR assay. On the Illumina HiSeq System, the amplified TCR beta libraries were sequenced as 87-base-pair reads. Regarding the original processing steps: A later analysis counted about 82 million unique TCR beta chains across the 666 repertoires, and 9.5 million to 11 million of these chains were shared by at least two donors. Raw reads were error-corrected and collapsed into unique sequences by a nearest-neighbor algorithm in which closely related sequences were merged to remove PCR and sequencing errors. Alignment of CDR3 sequences to IMGT reference sequences was used to assign V, D and J gene segments. Each retained sequence needed at least a six-nucleotide match to both a V gene segment and a J gene segment. A rearrangement was called productive if the CDR3 had no stop codons and remained in frame with V and J, and every other rearrangement was called non-productive. Following IMGT convention, CDR3 was defined as the stretch from the second conserved V-encoded cysteine to the conserved J-encoded phenylalanine. In an earlier analysis of more than 550 of the donors, sequences lacking an unambiguous match to a single V gene segment were excluded. An earlier analysis of almost 600 of the donors classified V segments as functional when productive rearrangements were above 56.7% and as segregating when the standard deviation between donors was above 5%. A statistical classification framework was built for diagnosing cytomegalovirus status from the catalog of TCR beta chain sequences. A later analysis assigned V and J genes by comparing TCR nucleotide sequences with IMGT/GENE-DB human TR gene sequences. The TCRdist pipeline was used in a later analysis to assign CDR3 sequences and most-parsimonious VDJ recombination scenarios. In a later analysis, each TCR beta chain was defined by its CDR3 amino acid sequence together with its V-gene family, and reads without a unique V-gene family were excluded. A later analysis removed over 500 highly shared, low-generation-probability nucleotide sequences to deal with suspected cross-contamination and a sequencing artifact. For each public chain, a later analysis derived a clonal expansion index from normalized ranks of inferred template counts within each repertoire. In a later analysis, generation probabilities were computed using a VDJ recombination model fitted to out-of-frame rearrangements, and the results were checked against IGoR. In a later analysis, hypergeometric tests were used to score TCR-TCR, TCR-HLA and TCR-CMV co-occurrence, with a repertoire-size bias correction applied to TCR pairs. In a later analysis, false discovery rates were estimated by permuting HLA or CMV assignments 20 times. In a later analysis, co-occurring TCRs were grouped using DBSCAN, with TCRdist sequence similarity added in when clustering inside HLA-allele-positive subsets. Co-occurrence clustering excluded repertoires with fewer than 30,000 or more than 120,000 public chains, plus five with anomalous nucleotide sharing. This is the immuneACCESS table as TCRdb keeps it, with only in-frame sequences that have V and J called. A part of the clones is gone; compared with another copy, unresolved V genes explain less than half, and the rest is unexplained. V and J calls and clone size are given by that table; D and trimming were obtained from the DNA. The sample data list 150,000 to 200,000 clones, and about 77% of these were observed just once. The ten largest clonotypes hold roughly 2.5% of the sample.

Turning to this clone: It lacks a known antigen. No clone much larger than this one lies a single base away; base qualities are absent.

There are 15 amino acids in the CDR3, from cysteine to phenylalanine inclusive. Just CDR3 DNA is preserved here, 45 bases in frame from base 1. The junction carries 15 bases between V and J, which are trimmed by 0 bases and 6 bases respectively. CDR1 MNHNS and CDR2 SASEGT are derived from the germline V gene. The receptor's source is a woman in her thirties in good health and CMV-seropositive. The sample taken for sequencing was PBMCs. The chain is encoded by TRBV6-1 joined to TRBJ2-7; the best D guess is TRBD1, with 6 bases matching. The CDR3 amino acid sequence is: CASSEANREACEQYF. In nucleotide form, the sequence is TGTGCCAGCAGTGAAGCGAACAGGGAAGCCTGCGAGCAGTACTTC.